A single sample gave rise to the 27 T cell receptor beta chains below, sequenced in a study of vaccination effects on CD4 cells after COVID-19. Antigens for these TCRs are unknown. Data came from immunoSEQ multiplex PCR; TCRdb stores just in-frame clones and leaves some out. The table lists 50,000 or so clones, about four fifths of them singletons. Following culture for under 12 days, CD4+ T cells were isolated. It was between March and December 2020 that the person had a SARS-CoV-2 infection confirmed by PCR. Subjects were given two BNT162b2 or mRNA-1273 vaccine doses. The sample consisted of CD4+ T cells from PBMCs cultured without peptide, taken after COVID-19 vaccination. The source is a human donor who had a prior SARS-CoV-2 infection.

This chain connects TRBV7-8 to TRBJ2-5, with D uncertain. V was cut by 1 base and J by 5 bases, with 11 bases left in between. The germline V gene encodes CDR1 SGHVS and CDR2 FQNEAQ. There are 14 residues in the CDR3. The CDR3 bases are TGTGCCAGCAGCTTAGAACGAGCCCGTGAGACCCAGTACTTC. Its translation is CASSLERARETQYF.

The chain couples TRBV20-1 to TRBJ2-7; D ambiguous. CDR1 DFQATT and CDR2 SNEGSKA come from the germline V gene (reference sequence). There are 11 residues in the CDR3. Trimming pared 5 bases from V and 4 bases from J, leaving 9 bases between. CDR3 in amino acids: CSAVTQYEQYF. CDR3 sequence (DNA): TGCAGTGCTGTCACGCAGTACGAGCAGTACTTC.

This clone was counted once. The chain joins TRBV3-1 (or the pseudogene TRBV3-2) to TRBJ2-3; 9 positions agree with TRBD2. After removal of 0 bases from V and 6 bases from J, the junction contained 10 bases not matched to a gene. Germline V lookup: CDR1 LGHDT, CDR2 YNNKEL (reference sequence). This CDR3 is built from 17 residues. CDR3 sequence (DNA): TGTGCCAGCAGCCAAGATCGGTCTAGCGGGGTAACTGATACGCAGTATTTT. This translates into CASSQDRSSGVTDTQYF.

The chain employs TRBV5-1 and TRBJ1-4, with D hard to call. The V gene's germline CDR1 is SGHRS and CDR2 YFSETQ. Trimming shortened V by 4 bases and J by 0 bases, and 10 bases separated the two germline ends. The CDR3 sequence is 15 residues long. The CDR3 is CASSGVGATNEKLFF. The CDR3 DNA reads TGCGCCAGCAGCGGGGTTGGCGCAACTAATGAAAAACTGTTTTTT.

This chain uses TRBV27 with TRBJ2-2; 8 bases map to TRBD1. With 0 bases clipped from V and 1 base from J, the junction kept 7 bases outside the gene matches. The CDR3 loop spans 18 amino acids. Germline CDR1 is MNHEY and CDR2 is SMNVEV (reference sequence). The CDR3, as DNA: TGTGCCAGCAGTTTATCACCAGGGGGCGCCTTGAACACCGGGGAGCTGTTTTTT. Translated: CASSLSPGGALNTGELFF.

V is TRBV7-9 and J is TRBJ2-1; 8 nucleotides agree with TRBD2. This CDR3 is 16 amino acids long. Germline assignment: CDR1 SEHNR and CDR2 FQNEAQ (reference sequence). Trimming cost V 5 bases and J 9 bases; bases outside gene matches: 15. The CDR3 sequence is CASSRWIAGSQGEQFF. CDR3 bases: TGTGCCAGCAGCCGGTGGATAGCGGGAAGCCAGGGTGAGCAGTTCTTC.

This chain joins TRBV4-2 and TRBJ2-7; tentatively, D is TRBD1 (5 bases). CDR3 size: 15 residues. Trimming removed 5 bases at V and 1 base at J, with 15 bases between. Germline CDR1 and CDR2: LGHNA and YNFKEQ. The CDR3 here is CASSYRQVPSYEQYF. The CDR3 DNA is TGTGCCAGCAGCTACAGGCAGGTCCCTTCCTACGAGCAGTACTTC.

In its sample, this clone is medium-sized. The chain recombines TRBV21-1 with TRBJ2-1; whether TRBD1, the table's D call, matches the DNA was not checked. TRBV21-1 is a pseudogene locus. The CDR3 runs 15 residues. The DNA of the CDR3 is TGTGCCAGCAGCAATTTGAGACAGGGGTACAATGAGCAGTTCTTC. It translates to CASSNLRQGYNEQFF.

This chain uses TRBV5-1 with TRBJ1-4, with D uncertain. The germline V and J ends were trimmed by 4 bases and 7 bases, with 20 bases remaining between them. Germline V gives CDR1 SGHRS, CDR2 YFSETQ. The CDR3 spans 16 residues. This CDR3 is CASSPEVQFGSEKLFF. The CDR3 DNA reads TGCGCCAGCAGCCCGGAGGTCCAGTTCGGATCTGAAAAACTGTTTTTT.

Here the CDR3 DNA reads TGTGCCATCAGTGATGGGAACTATGGCTACACCTTC. This codes for CAISDGNYGYTF. The chain combines TRBV10-3 with TRBJ1-2; D remains ambiguous. The V gene lost 3 bases and the J gene lost 2 bases, with 4 bases spanning the gap. Per germline, CDR1 ENHRY and CDR2 SYGVKD. This CDR3 region has 12 residues.

This clone came up once. The J gene is TRBJ2-7, the V gene TRBV15, with TRBD1 identical over 9 bases. CDR1 and CDR2 from the germline V gene are LNHNV and YYDKDF (reference sequence). After removal of 0 bases from V and 4 bases from J, the junction contained 4 bases not matched to a gene. CDR3 length: 15 residues. As DNA, the CDR3 is TGTGCCACCAGCAGAGATTCCGACAGGGGGTACGAGCAGTACTTC. Amino acid sequence: CATSRDSDRGYEQYF.

The chain combines TRBV7-2 with TRBJ2-7, with D perhaps TRBD1 or TRBD2 (5 bases each). The CDR3 spans 14 residues. Germline V gene sequence: CDR1 SGHTA, CDR2 FQGNSA. V was clipped by 6 bases and J by 1 base, with 13 bases between them. CDR3 coding DNA: TGTGCCAGCAGACTGTCGGGGCTGTCCTACGAGCAGTACTTC. This sequence encodes CASRLSGLSYEQYF. Based on the CDR3 plus reference TRBV7-2 and TRBJ2-7, the full variable domain is GAGVSQSPSNKVTEKGKDVELRCDPISGHTALYWYRQSLGQGLEFLIYFQGNSAPDKSGLPSDRFSAERTGGSVSTLTIQRTQQEDSAVYLCASRLSGLSYEQYFGPGTRLTVT.

The CDR3 reads CASRPIRDLAGGGEQFF. The CDR3 DNA reads as TGTGCCAGCAGACCGATTAGGGACCTAGCGGGAGGGGGTGAGCAGTTCTTC. The chain has TRBV11-2 and TRBJ2-1; 12 bases fit TRBD2. The CDR3 totals 17 residues. From germline, CDR1 is SGHAT and CDR2 FQNNGV. V was clipped by 6 bases and J by 9 bases; unmatched bases: 15.

The chain recombines TRBV11-1 with TRBJ2-3; 13 nucleotides line up with TRBD2. The germline gives CDR1 SGHAT, CDR2 FQDESV (reference sequence). Germline trimming cut 0 bases from V and 6 bases from J; bases unmatched to any gene: 6. This CDR3 is 17 amino acids long. The chain's CDR3 is CASSLAPGLAGSDTQYF. The CDR3 DNA reads TGTGCCAGCAGCTTAGCCCCGGGACTAGCGGGATCTGATACGCAGTATTTT.

The gene calls are TRBV24-1 and TRBJ2-1; D may be TRBD2 (6 bases). There are 12 residues in the CDR3. V dropped 5 bases and J dropped 6 bases, with 7 bases sitting between them. Germline CDR1 and CDR2: KGHDR and SFDVKD. The CDR3 here is CATSGRGNEQFF. CDR3 coding DNA: TGTGCCACCAGTGGGAGGGGCAATGAGCAGTTCTTC.

There are a few counts of this clone. This sequence joins TRBV29-1 and TRBJ2-3; 14 bases match TRBD2. From germline, CDR1 is SQVTM and CDR2 ANQGSEA. The CDR3 is 16 residues long. V lost 6 bases to trimming and J lost 2 bases; unmatched junction nucleotides: 7. In nucleotides, the CDR3 is TGCAGCGTATGGGGGACTAGCGGGGGACCCACAGATACGCAGTATTTT. Amino acid sequence: CSVWGTSGGPTDTQYF.

The chain combines TRBV19 with TRBJ1-2; 8 positions agree with TRBD1. V trimming: 3 bases; J trimming: 8 bases; junction bases outside the gene matches: 8. The germline gives CDR1 LNHDA, CDR2 SQIVND (reference sequence). The CDR3 sequence is 14 residues long. CDR3 DNA sequence: TGTGCCAGTAGTATTGGACAGGGAAGATTCGGCTACACCTTC. It specifies CASSIGQGRFGYTF.

The V gene is TRBV7-3, the J gene TRBJ2-3; D is possibly TRBD2 (6 bases). Trimming pared 5 bases from V and 6 bases from J, leaving 18 bases between. The CDR3 spans 15 residues. From germline, CDR1 is SGHTA and CDR2 FQGTGA. CDR3 nucleotide sequence: TGTGCCAGCAGCCTCCAAGGGCGGGGACTGGATACGCAGTATTTT. Its protein product is CASSLQGRGLDTQYF.

The rearrangement links TRBV6-5 to TRBJ1-2, with D tentatively TRBD1 (5 bases). CDR3 size: 15 residues. CDR1 and CDR2 (germline): MNHEY, SVGAGI. Trimming removed 8 bases at V and 0 bases at J, with 16 bases between. CDR3 in DNA: TGTGCCAGCCACGACGGGGCTCTAGCTAACTATGGCTACACCTTC. It is translated as CASHDGALANYGYTF.

CDR3 nucleotide sequence: TGTGCCAGCAGCTTTGACACGAACACTGAAGCTTTCTTT. It codes for CASSFDTNTEAFF. This chain uses TRBV7-9 with TRBJ1-1; D ambiguous. Trimming left V 3 bases short and J 1 base short, with 6 bases between. This CDR3 has 13 amino acids. Germline loops: CDR1 SEHNR, CDR2 FQNEAQ (reference sequence).

The table lists this clone with a few counts. The chain couples TRBV2 to TRBJ2-1; maybe TRBD2 (6 bases). The CDR3 totals 11 residues. The germline gives CDR1 SNHLY, CDR2 FYNNEI. CDR3 nucleotide sequence: TGTGCGGGCGGGGTGTACAATGAGCAGTTCTTC. Translation gives CAGGVYNEQFF.

V usage is TRBV7-2 and J usage is TRBJ2-6; 10 bases agree with TRBD1. Germline V gene lookup returns CDR1 SGHTA and CDR2 FQGNSA. The CDR3 is 18 residues long. The ends lost 3 bases at V and 4 bases at J; junction bases unmatched: 9. DNA for the CDR3: TGTGCCAGCAGCTTGCTCGGGACAGGGGCTACCGGGGCCAACGTCCTGACTTTC. Residues: CASSLLGTGATGANVLTF.

This rearrangement joins TRBV5-1 to TRBJ2-5; 9 nucleotides line up with TRBD1. Trimming took 2 bases from V and 4 from J; bases not matched to a gene: 9. Germline V gives CDR1 SGHRS, CDR2 YFSETQ. The length of the CDR3 is 16 residues. The CDR3 DNA follows: TGCGCCAGCAGCTTAAGAGGAAGACAGGGGGGAGAGACCCAGTACTTC. It yields the protein CASSLRGRQGGETQYF. The entire variable domain, with the rest obtained from reference TRBV5-1 and TRBJ2-5, is as follows: KAGVTQTPRYLIKTRGQQVTLSCSPISGHRSVSWYQQTPGQGLQFLFEYFSETQRNKGNFPGRFSGRQFSNSRSEMNVSTLELGDSALYLCASSLRGRQGGETQYFGPGTRLLVL.

The genes are TRBV4-1 and TRBJ2-7, with 8 nucleotides matching TRBD1. Germline trimming cut 1 base from V and 2 bases from J; bases unmatched to any gene: 10. CDR1 and CDR2 (germline): MGHRA, YSYEKL. This CDR3 region has 17 residues. CDR3 sequence (DNA): TGCGCCAGCAGCCAAGGAGGGCTTACGGACAGGGCCTACGAGCAGTACTTC. It codes for CASSQGGLTDRAYEQYF.

V gene TRBV30 combines with J gene TRBJ1-2; D might be TRBD1 (6 bases). The CDR3 consists of 16 residues. Between the trimmed V and J ends, which lost 2 bases and 1 base, there was a span of 17 bases. CDR1 and CDR2 from the germline V gene are GTSNPN and SVGIG (reference sequence). As DNA, the CDR3 is TGTGCCTGGAGTACCCAACAGGGATCCTTTAACTATGGCTACACCTTC. Its translation: CAWSTQQGSFNYGYTF. Based on the CDR3 plus reference TRBV30 and TRBJ1-2, the full variable domain is SQTIHQWPATLVQPVGSPLSLECTVEGTSNPNLYWYRQAAGRGLQLLFYSVGIGQISSEVPQNLSASRPQDRQFILSSKKLLLSDSGFYLCAWSTQQGSFNYGYTFGSGTRLTVV.

This clone has more than one count but fewer than ten. The CDR3 sequence: CASSLEGTGPYEQYF. The CDR3 DNA reads as TGTGCCAGCAGCTTAGAAGGAACAGGGCCCTACGAGCAGTACTTC. The rearrangement links TRBV11-3 to TRBJ2-7, with a possible D match to TRBD1 (6 bases). V lost 0 bases and J 2 bases, leaving 11 bases between the germline ends. The CDR3 covers 15 residues. The V gene's germline CDR1 is SGHNT and CDR2 YENEEA.

The chain couples TRBV30 to TRBJ2-7; 7 bases agree with TRBD2. Trimming at V came to 2 bases and at J to 5 bases, leaving 6 bases not matched to a gene. Germline V gives CDR1 GTSNPN, CDR2 SVGIG (reference sequence). The CDR3 spans 13 residues. Written as DNA, the CDR3 is TGTGCCTGGAGTAGCGGGGTAGTGCACGAGCAGTACTTC. Translation: CAWSSGVVHEQYF.